Listed below are T cell receptor beta chains from one sample, sequenced in a study of blood T cells in healthy people across ages. TCRdb reanalysed the 5' RACE reads using MiXCR and keeps one entry per CDR3 protein. The data hold 1.5 million to 2 million distinct CDR3 sequences, with roughly 32% observed a single time. Sequences were obtained from blood. These receptors all stem from a woman under 40 in good health. CDR3s include the opening cysteine and the closing phenylalanine or tryptophan. A D gene is named only where the DNA matches it firmly. Expanded clones are given a class, and other clones once, few, many or no size at all.

d_gene | j_gene | abundance | v_gene | CDR3aa | CDR3nt
NA | TRBJ2-1 | few | TRBV7-3 | CASSLGRYGEQFF | TGTGCCAGCAGCCTCGGGCGATACGGGGAGCAGTTCTTC
NA | TRBJ2-6 | NA | TRBV12-3/TRBV12-4 | CASSLLGKQEISGANVLTF | TGTGCCAGCAGTTTACTCGGGAAACAGGAAATCTCTGGGGCCAACGTCCTGACTTTC
TRBD1 | TRBJ1-2 | NA | TRBV6-1 | CASSKSGQLTGYTF | TGTGCCAGCAGCAAATCGGGACAGCTTACTGGCTACACCTTC
TRBD2 | TRBJ2-1 | NA | TRBV10-3 | CAITARTSGRALVNEQFF | TGTGCCATCACCGCCAGGACTAGCGGGAGGGCGTTGGTCAATGAGCAGTTCTTC
NA | TRBJ1-1 | NA | TRBV14 | CASSQPPPAGAFF | TGTGCCAGCAGCCAGCCCCCTCCAGCGGGAGCTTTCTTT
TRBD1 | TRBJ2-4 | NA | TRBV4-2 | CASSQEAGGDQNIQYF | TGTGCCAGCAGCCAAGAGGCAGGGGGCGACCAAAACATTCAGTACTTC
NA | TRBJ2-3 | many | TRBV13 | CASSLAGDYTDTQYF | TGTGCCAGCAGCTTAGCAGGTGACTACACAGATACGCAGTATTTT
NA | TRBJ2-3 | NA | TRBV28 | CASSSYRTSSTDTQYF | TGTGCCAGCAGTTCTTACAGAACCTCTAGCACAGATACGCAGTATTTT
TRBD2 | TRBJ2-5 | NA | TRBV10-3 | CAISESGGRKQYF | TGTGCCATCAGTGAGTCAGGCGGGAGGAAGCAGTACTTC
NA | TRBJ2-7 | few | TRBV12-3/TRBV12-4 | CASSPWEEEEQYF | TGTGCCAGCAGTCCCTGGGAGGAGGAGGAGCAGTACTTC
TRBD1 | TRBJ1-1 | NA | TRBV9 | CASSVDGAGQGNTEAFF | TGTGCCAGCAGCGTAGATGGGGCGGGACAGGGGAACACTGAAGCTTTCTTT
NA | TRBJ1-2 | NA | TRBV4-1 | CASSQDEGAGYGCTF | TGCGCCAGCAGCCAAGACGAGGGCGCAGGTTATGGCTGCACCTTC
NA | TRBJ1-3 | many | TRBV4-1 | CASSQVDRPGNTIYF | TGCGCCAGCAGCCAAGTCGACAGGCCGGGAAACACCATATATTTT
NA | TRBJ1-1 | NA | TRBV28 | CASNDQYTEAFF | TGTGCCAGCAACGATCAGTACACTGAAGCTTTCTTT
TRBD1 | TRBJ1-6 | NA | TRBV5-1 | CASSGRTGESNSPLHF | TGCGCCAGCAGCGGACGGACAGGGGAGTCTAATTCACCCCTCCACTTT
NA | TRBJ2-7 | NA | TRBV20-1 | CSAHETSTKQYF | TGCAGTGCTCACGAGACCTCTACGAAACAGTACTTC
TRBD2 | TRBJ2-1 | NA | TRBV7-2 | CASSLVPGLAEYNEQFF | TGTGCCAGCAGCTTAGTGCCGGGACTAGCGGAGTACAATGAGCAGTTCTTC
NA | TRBJ2-1 | NA | TRBV4-1 | CAGSQGRAYNEQFF | TGCGCCGGCAGCCAAGGCAGGGCATACAATGAGCAGTTCTTC
NA | TRBJ2-1 | few | TRBV12-5 | CASGLGTGRGDNEQFF | TGTGCTAGTGGTTTGGGAACAGGTAGAGGAGACAATGAGCAGTTCTTC
TRBD2 | TRBJ2-3 | few | TRBV3-1 | CASSLYSGGVTDTQYF | TGTGCCAGCAGCCTCTATAGCGGGGGGGTCACAGATACGCAGTATTTT
NA | TRBJ1-1 | many | TRBV7-6 | CASSFDATVNTEAFF | TGTGCCAGCAGCTTTGATGCGACAGTTAACACTGAAGCTTTCTTT
NA | TRBJ1-1 | few | TRBV7-8 | CASSLGHPEAFF | TGTGCCAGCAGCTTAGGGCACCCTGAAGCTTTCTTT
NA | TRBJ2-7 | few | TRBV28 | CASNSGWLGAYEQYF | TGTGCCAGCAACTCCGGGTGGCTAGGCGCCTACGAGCAGTACTTC
TRBD2 | TRBJ2-7 | NA | TRBV7-6 | CASSLAAGGVYEQYF | TGTGCCAGCAGCTTAGCCGCGGGGGGCGTCTACGAGCAGTACTTC
NA | TRBJ2-3 | NA | TRBV16 | CASSQSLLTQYF | TGTGCCAGCAGCCAATCGCTCCTCACACAGTATTTT
NA | TRBJ2-3 | NA | TRBV29-1 | CSVEFPLLGTEYLTDTQYF | TGCAGCGTTGAATTTCCTCTCCTAGGGACCGAGTACCTTACAGATACGCAGTATTTT
NA | TRBJ1-1 | few | TRBV7-2 | CASSLQFQGNTEAFF | TGTGCCAGCAGCTTACAGTTTCAGGGGAACACTGAAGCTTTCTTT
NA | TRBJ2-1 | few | TRBV6-5 | CASSRRGARGNEQFF | TGTGCCAGCAGTCGCCGCGGGGCGCGGGGCAATGAGCAGTTCTTC
NA | TRBJ2-7 | few | TRBV7-8 | CASIPRGTTYEQYF | TGTGCCAGCATCCCCCGGGGAACTACCTACGAGCAGTACTTC
NA | TRBJ2-5 | few | TRBV19 | CASSINSQETQYF | TGTGCCAGTAGTATTAACAGCCAAGAGACCCAGTACTTC
NA | TRBJ2-4 | NA | TRBV4-1 | CAGSQDGASYGQYF | TGCGCCGGCAGCCAAGACGGGGCTTCCTACGGGCAGTACTTC
TRBD2 | TRBJ2-2 | NA | TRBV10-3 | CAISARLAGAQRAGELFF | TGTGCCATCAGTGCTAGGCTAGCGGGAGCTCAAAGGGCCGGGGAGCTGTTTTTT
TRBD1 | TRBJ2-1 | few | TRBV5-6 | CASSRQGANEQFF | TGTGCCAGCAGCCGTCAGGGGGCCAATGAGCAGTTCTTC
NA | TRBJ1-4 | NA | TRBV20-1 | CSTEPGREEKLFF | TGCAGTACTGAGCCCGGACGAGAAGAAAAACTGTTTTTT
TRBD1 | TRBJ2-3 | NA | TRBV11-1 | CASSFLDRITDTQYF | TGTGCCAGCAGCTTCCTGGACAGGATCACAGATACGCAGTATTTT
NA | TRBJ2-3 | few | TRBV27 | CASSSQIGGTDTQYF | TGTGCCAGCAGTTCCCAAATTGGGGGCACAGATACGCAGTATTTT
TRBD2 | TRBJ2-5 | many | TRBV3-1 | CASSQEGLAGAQWETQYF | TGTGCCAGCAGCCAAGAGGGCTTAGCGGGAGCACAGTGGGAGACCCAGTACTTC
NA | TRBJ2-5 | few | TRBV29-1 | CSVEVTKETQYF | TGCAGCGTTGAAGTAACCAAAGAGACCCAGTACTTC
NA | TRBJ2-7 | NA | TRBV9 | CASSVEAGIAYEQYF | TGTGCCAGCAGCGTAGAGGCGGGGATAGCGTACGAGCAGTACTTC
NA | TRBJ2-5 | NA | TRBV6-2/TRBV6-3 | CASSRAYQETQYF | TGTGCCAGCAGTAGGGCGTACCAAGAGACCCAGTACTTC
NA | TRBJ1-5 | NA | TRBV4-1 | CASSSRNVSNQPQHF | TGCGCCAGCAGCAGTAGGAATGTTAGCAATCAGCCCCAGCATTTT
NA | TRBJ2-3 | NA | TRBV7-9 | CAGSLQASPPTDTQYF | TGTGCCGGCAGCTTACAGGCTAGCCCGCCCACAGATACGCAGTATTTT
NA | TRBJ1-1 | NA | TRBV28 | CATYPASDERAFF | TGTGCCACCTACCCAGCCTCTGACGAGCGAGCTTTCTTT
NA | TRBJ1-2 | NA | TRBV5-6 | CASSFDSGARAYGYTF | TGTGCCAGTAGCTTCGACTCGGGGGCTCGGGCGTATGGCTACACCTTC